The 15 T cell receptor beta chains below were found in one sample sequenced in a study of T-cell reconstitution after alpha-beta-depleted transplantation in children. Unique molecular identifiers were used to barcode this TCRbeta library. MiXCR, run by TCRdb on the PCR reads, gives a single entry per CDR3 protein. Among roughly 100,000 distinct CDR3 sequences listed, about 8% were seen once. The specimen was PBMCs from the stem cell graft donor, collected from the stem cell graft. Receptors were obtained from a human donor who donated a stem cell graft to a child with congenital amegakaryocytic thrombocytopenia.

This clonotype was seen ten or more times. The rearrangement uses TRBV4-1 and TRBJ1-3; 7 bases map to TRBD1. The germline gives CDR1 MGHRA, CDR2 YSYEKL. Germline trimming cut 4 bases from V and 0 bases from J; bases unmatched to any gene: 6. The CDR3 extends over 16 amino acids. The CDR3 sequence is CASSLTGTDSGNTIYF. The CDR3 DNA reads as TGCGCCAGCAGCCTAACCGGGACAGACTCTGGAAACACCATATATTTT.

V usage is TRBV27 and J usage is TRBJ1-1, with TRBD1 matching 9 bases. V gave up 6 bases and J gave up 4 bases; unmatched junction bases: 6. Germline lookup yields CDR1 MNHEY and CDR2 SMNVEV (reference sequence). The CDR3 is 14 amino acids. The CDR3 here is CASRYRGLGTEAFF. The CDR3 DNA is TGTGCCAGCAGGTACAGGGGGCTCGGCACTGAAGCTTTCTTT.

This clonotype was detected many times. The rearrangement joins TRBV12-3 or TRBV12-4 to TRBJ2-1, with D possibly being TRBD2 (6 bases). V was clipped by 9 bases and J by 1 base, with 13 bases between them. This CDR3 has 14 residues. CDR3 in DNA: TGTGCCAGTAGCGGTGGGGTATCCTACAATGAGCAGTTCTTC. This gives the protein CASSGGVSYNEQFF.

This clonotype appeared a few times. J is TRBJ2-2 and V is TRBV18, with D perhaps matching TRBD2 (5 bases). Germline V lookup: CDR1 KGHSH, CDR2 LQKENI. This CDR3 contains 14 residues. Trimming stripped 0 bases from V and 6 bases from J, with 8 bases between. The CDR3 loop reads CASSPPRAAGELFF. The CDR3 nucleotides read TGTGCCAGCTCACCACCGAGGGCCGCCGGGGAGCTGTTTTTT.

The sample holds many counts of this clonotype. The CDR3 spells CASSFRGNTEAFF. The CDR3 DNA follows: TGTGCCAGCAGCTTTAGAGGGAACACTGAAGCTTTCTTT. The V and J genes are TRBV7-2 and TRBJ1-1; D unresolved. Deletions cut 3 bases from V and 1 base from J, with 6 bases between. Germline V gene lookup returns CDR1 SGHTA and CDR2 FQGNSA. This CDR3 spans 13 amino acids.

This clonotype was picked up many times. The V and J genes are TRBV5-5 and TRBJ1-1; D call uncertain. The CDR3 covers 15 residues. The germline V and J ends were trimmed by 0 bases and 1 base, with 10 bases remaining between them. Germline V gene lookup returns CDR1 SGHKS and CDR2 YYEKEE (reference sequence). CDR3 protein: CASSLAGEPNTEAFF. CDR3 DNA: TGTGCCAGCAGCTTGGCCGGGGAACCGAACACTGAAGCTTTCTTT.

V usage is TRBV5-4 and J usage is TRBJ1-3, with 7 bases fitting TRBD1. The germline V gene encodes CDR1 SGHNT and CDR2 YYREEE (reference sequence). With 3 bases clipped from V and 1 base from J, the junction kept 10 bases outside the gene matches. The CDR3 has 17 amino acids. CDR3 protein: CASSSTGDLSSGNTIYF. The DNA for the CDR3 is TGTGCCAGCAGCTCAACAGGGGATCTCTCATCTGGAAACACCATATATTTT.

This clonotype was seen repeatedly, ten times or more. This chain joins TRBV5-1 and TRBJ2-1; D gene uncertain. CDR3 size: 14 residues. Trimming took 4 bases from V and 4 from J, leaving 12 bases between them. Per the germline V gene, CDR1 is SGHRS and CDR2 is YFSETQ. The CDR3 DNA reads TGCGCCAGCAGCGCCTCCGGGTCTTACAATGAGCAGTTCTTC. It encodes CASSASGSYNEQFF.

This clonotype was counted many times. This chain uses TRBV29-1 with TRBJ2-2; tentative D call: TRBD2 (5 bases). The germline CDR1 and CDR2 sequences are SQVTM and ANQGSEA. V lost 4 bases to trimming and J lost 1 base, with 10 bases between them. The CDR3 has 14 amino acids. In DNA, the CDR3 is TGCAGCGTTGCATACCGGGGGAACACCGGGGAGCTGTTTTTT. It translates to CSVAYRGNTGELFF.

This clonotype was counted at least ten times. The V and J genes are TRBV20-1 and TRBJ1-5; D is perhaps TRBD1 (6 bases). Germline V lookup: CDR1 DFQATT, CDR2 SNEGSKA (reference sequence). Between the trimmed V and J ends, which lost 0 bases and 7 bases, there was a span of 19 bases. The CDR3 loop spans 16 amino acids. DNA of the CDR3: TGCAGTGCTAGAGAGCTACTACAGGGATCGGGACAGCCCCAGCATTTT. This gives the protein CSARELLQGSGQPQHF.

Many counts were recorded for this clonotype. The chain uses TRBV20-1 and TRBJ1-2; D gene uncertain. The CDR3 totals 11 residues. Trimming cost V 4 bases and J 4 bases, with 7 bases left between them. CDR1 is DFQATT, CDR2 SNEGSKA, per germline (reference sequence). The CDR3 region is CSATDGYGYTF. The DNA for the CDR3 is TGCAGTGCTACGGACGGCTATGGCTACACCTTC.

This clonotype occurred many times. The chain is built from TRBV12-3 or TRBV12-4 and TRBJ1-1, with 10 bases matching TRBD1. The CDR3 is 16 amino acids. The ends lost 6 bases at V and 1 base at J; junction bases unmatched: 8. The DNA of the CDR3 is TGTGCCAGCAGCCCGGGACAGGGGAAGTGGAACACTGAAGCTTTCTTT. It yields the protein CASSPGQGKWNTEAFF.

This clonotype was seen ten or more times. The gene calls are TRBV20-1 and TRBJ2-5; D remains ambiguous. CDR3 length equals 13 residues. V lost 7 bases and J lost 5, with 17 bases in between. Germline V gene data show CDR1 as DFQATT and CDR2 as SNEGSKA (reference sequence). Here the CDR3 reads CSGVASVEETQYF. In DNA, the CDR3 is TGCAGTGGGGTCGCTAGTGTAGAGGAGACCCAGTACTTC.

Ten or more counts support this clonotype. The gene calls are TRBV28 and TRBJ2-7; the D is unclear. CDR3 length: 14 amino acids. Trimming left V 2 bases short and J 6 bases short, with 14 bases between. The germline gives CDR1 MDHEN, CDR2 SYDVKM. This CDR3 reads CASSLGRPPVEQYF. CDR3 nucleotides: TGTGCCAGCAGTTTAGGTCGTCCTCCGGTCGAGCAGTACTTC.

This clonotype has a count of ten or more. The chain is built from TRBV28 and TRBJ2-3; D not resolved. This CDR3 is built from 14 residues. V dropped 9 bases and J dropped 0 bases, with 13 bases sitting between them. Germline values: CDR1 MDHEN, CDR2 SYDVKM. CDR3 residues: CASSVSTSTDTQYF. DNA for the CDR3: TGTGCCAGTTCGGTTTCTACTAGCACAGATACGCAGTATTTT.